This record concerns one T cell receptor beta chain sequence. Germline V gene lookup returns CDR1 SGHDN and CDR2 FVKESK. Deletions cut 1 base from V and 4 bases from J, with 13 bases between. This CDR3 contains 15 residues. Primed by a sample-barcoded 5' primer and a J-beta primer mix, a second PCR proceeded for roughly 6 to 12 cycles. In TCRdb, the 5' RACE reads were re-called with MiXCR into one record per CDR3 protein. The sample lists roughly 830,000 distinct CDR3 sequences; around 62% were seen once. Caucasian, healthy and from Russia, the donors were aged between about 6 and 100. Every donor contributed around 10 milliliters of peripheral blood by blood draw. Isolation per sample recovered at least 7 million PBMCs. The data were obtained in a study of blood T cells in healthy people across ages.

The V call is TRBV14, the J call TRBJ1-1; D may be TRBD1 (5 bases). The sample taken for sequencing was blood. The sequence was collected from a man aged 25 to 40 in good health. Here the CDR3 DNA reads TGTGCCAGCAGCCAAGCTTGGGGCGGCGGCACTGAAGCTTTCTTT. It yields the protein CASSQAWGGGTEAFF. The variable domain in full, with the rest retrieved from reference TRBV14 and TRBJ1-1, is EAGVTQFPSHSVIEKGQTVTLRCDPISGHDNLYWYRRVMGKEIKFLLHFVKESKQDESGMPNNRFLAERTGGTYSTLKVQPAELEDSGVYFCASSQAWGGGTEAFFGQGTRLTVV.